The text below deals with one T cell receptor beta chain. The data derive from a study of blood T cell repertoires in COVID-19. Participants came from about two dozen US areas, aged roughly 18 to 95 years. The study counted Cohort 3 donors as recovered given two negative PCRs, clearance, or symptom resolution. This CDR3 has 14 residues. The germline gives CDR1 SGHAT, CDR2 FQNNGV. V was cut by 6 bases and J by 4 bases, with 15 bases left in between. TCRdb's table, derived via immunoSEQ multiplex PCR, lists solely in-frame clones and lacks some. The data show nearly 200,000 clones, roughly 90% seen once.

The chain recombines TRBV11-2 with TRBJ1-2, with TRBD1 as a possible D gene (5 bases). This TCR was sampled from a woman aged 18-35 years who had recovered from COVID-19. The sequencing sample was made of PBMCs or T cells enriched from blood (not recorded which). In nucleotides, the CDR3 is TGTGCCAGCAGAGAAGCAGGGTCGGCCTATGGCTACACCTTC. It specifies CASREAGSAYGYTF. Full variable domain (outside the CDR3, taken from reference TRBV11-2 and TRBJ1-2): EAGVAQSPRYKIIEKRQSVAFWCNPISGHATLYWYQQILGQGPKLLIQFQNNGVVDDSQLPKDRFSAERLKGVDSTLKIQPAKLEDSAVYLCASREAGSAYGYTFGSGTRLTVV.